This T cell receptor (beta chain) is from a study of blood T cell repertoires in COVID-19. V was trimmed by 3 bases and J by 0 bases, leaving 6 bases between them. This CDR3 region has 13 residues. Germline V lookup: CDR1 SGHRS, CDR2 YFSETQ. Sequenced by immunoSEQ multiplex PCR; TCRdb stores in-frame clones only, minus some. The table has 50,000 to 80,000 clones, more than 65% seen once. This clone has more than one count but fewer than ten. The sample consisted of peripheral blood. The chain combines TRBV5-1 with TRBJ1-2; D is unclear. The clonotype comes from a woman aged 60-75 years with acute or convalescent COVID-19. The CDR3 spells CASSWGANYGYTF. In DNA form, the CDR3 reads TGCGCCAGCAGCTGGGGAGCTAACTATGGCTACACCTTC.